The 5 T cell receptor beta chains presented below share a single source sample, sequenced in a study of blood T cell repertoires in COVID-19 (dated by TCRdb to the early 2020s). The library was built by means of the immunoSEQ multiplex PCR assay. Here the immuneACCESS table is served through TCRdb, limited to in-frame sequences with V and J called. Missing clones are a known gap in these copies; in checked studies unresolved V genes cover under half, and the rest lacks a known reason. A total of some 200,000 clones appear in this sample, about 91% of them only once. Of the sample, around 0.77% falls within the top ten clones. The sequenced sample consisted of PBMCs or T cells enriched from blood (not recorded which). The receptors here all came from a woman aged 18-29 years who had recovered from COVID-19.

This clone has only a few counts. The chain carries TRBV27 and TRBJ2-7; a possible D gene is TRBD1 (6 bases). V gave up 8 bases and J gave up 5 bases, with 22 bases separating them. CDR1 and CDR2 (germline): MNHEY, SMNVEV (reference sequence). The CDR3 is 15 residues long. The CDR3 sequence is CASAAEIMGANEQYF. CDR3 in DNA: TGTGCCAGCGCTGCGGAGATCATGGGGGCCAACGAGCAGTACTTC.

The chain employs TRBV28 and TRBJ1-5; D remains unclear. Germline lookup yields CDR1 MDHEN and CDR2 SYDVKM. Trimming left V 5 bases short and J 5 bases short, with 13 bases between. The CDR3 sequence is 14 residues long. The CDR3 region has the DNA TGTGCCAGCAGTGGCAGGCAACTTCATCAGCCCCAGCATTTT. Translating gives CASSGRQLHQPQHF.

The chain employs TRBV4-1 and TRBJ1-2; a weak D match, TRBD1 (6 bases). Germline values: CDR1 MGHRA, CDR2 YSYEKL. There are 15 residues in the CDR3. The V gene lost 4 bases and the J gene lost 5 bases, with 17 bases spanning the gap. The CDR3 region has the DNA TGCGCCAGCAGCCCGTCCGGGACATCTTTTTATGGCTACACCTTC. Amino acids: CASSPSGTSFYGYTF.

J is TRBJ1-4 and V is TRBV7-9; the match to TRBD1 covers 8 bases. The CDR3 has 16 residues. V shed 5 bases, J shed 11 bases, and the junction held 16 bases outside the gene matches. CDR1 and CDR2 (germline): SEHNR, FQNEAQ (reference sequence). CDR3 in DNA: TGTGCCAGCAGCCGATCTATCGGGGGACAGGCAGGGAAACTGTTTTTT. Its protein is CASSRSIGGQAGKLFF.

The CDR3 DNA sequence: TGTGCCAGCAGCCGGGGGGGGGTGTTAACCTACGAGCAGTACTTC. Translation gives CASSRGGVLTYEQYF. This sequence joins TRBV5-8 and TRBJ2-7, with TRBD2 matching 8 bases. Germline V gene sequence: CDR1 SGHTS, CDR2 YDEGEE. This CDR3 region has 15 residues. V shed 4 bases and J 2 bases; nucleotides not matched to a gene: 8.